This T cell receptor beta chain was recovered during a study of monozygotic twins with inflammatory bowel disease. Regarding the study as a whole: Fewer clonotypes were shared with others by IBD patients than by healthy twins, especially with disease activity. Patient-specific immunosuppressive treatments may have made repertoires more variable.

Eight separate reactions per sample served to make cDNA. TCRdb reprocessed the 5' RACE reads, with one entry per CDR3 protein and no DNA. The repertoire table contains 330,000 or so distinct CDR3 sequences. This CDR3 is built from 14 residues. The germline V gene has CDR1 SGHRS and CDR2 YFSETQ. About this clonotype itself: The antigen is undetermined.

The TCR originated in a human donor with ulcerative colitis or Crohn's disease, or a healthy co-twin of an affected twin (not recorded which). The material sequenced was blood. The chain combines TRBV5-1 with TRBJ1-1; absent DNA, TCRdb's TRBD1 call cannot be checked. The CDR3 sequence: CASSLNRGFSEAFF.